This paragraph covers one T cell receptor (beta chain) sequence. The protocol was immunoSEQ multiplex PCR, while the TCRdb copy is restricted to in-frame clones and leaves out a portion. The table shows some 530,000 clones, with approximately 90% occurring only once. The sample comes from a study of blood T cell repertoires in COVID-19. This CDR3 has 15 amino acids. V lost 4 bases to trimming and J lost 2 bases, with 12 bases between them. Per germline, CDR1 MDHEN and CDR2 SYDVKM. The sample consisted of PBMCs or T cells enriched from blood (not recorded which). This chain joins TRBV28 and TRBJ1-5, with a possible D match to TRBD1 (5 bases). This receptor was identified in a woman aged 55-69 years who had recovered from COVID-19. This chain's CDR3 is CASSSAWGGNQPQHF. CDR3 nucleotides: TGTGCCAGCAGTTCGGCATGGGGGGGCAATCAGCCCCAGCATTTT.